This T cell receptor beta chain was identified during a study of blood T cell repertoires in COVID-19. Study in general: The study drew acute and convalescent COVID-19 samples from the United States, Italy and Spain. Nucleic acid was either cDNA or gDNA, and it came from T cells, B-cell-depleted T cells, or PBMCs.

Germline V gene lookup returns CDR1 LGHDT and CDR2 YNNKEL (reference sequence). This CDR3 is 16 amino acids long. J gave up 7 bases and V 4 bases, and 8 bases lay outside the gene matches. Original processing methods: Reference gene primer amplification gave nucleated cell count estimates. Sequenced by immunoSEQ multiplex PCR; TCRdb stores in-frame clones only, minus some. V, J and clone size are taken as reported in that table, and D and trimming were inferred from the DNA itself. The sample yields roughly 320,000 clones, under 90% seen once. Seattle researchers signed up patients amid active infection and tracked them longitudinally.

This TCR came from a woman aged 30 to 39 with COVID-19, enrolled during active disease. The sample was peripheral blood. V gene TRBV3-1 (or the pseudogene TRBV3-2) combines with J gene TRBJ2-2, with 11 bases matching TRBD2. As DNA, the CDR3 is TGTGCCAGCAGCCGGAGTAGCGGGGGGGCCAACGGGGAGCTGTTTTTT. Protein: CASSRSSGGANGELFF.